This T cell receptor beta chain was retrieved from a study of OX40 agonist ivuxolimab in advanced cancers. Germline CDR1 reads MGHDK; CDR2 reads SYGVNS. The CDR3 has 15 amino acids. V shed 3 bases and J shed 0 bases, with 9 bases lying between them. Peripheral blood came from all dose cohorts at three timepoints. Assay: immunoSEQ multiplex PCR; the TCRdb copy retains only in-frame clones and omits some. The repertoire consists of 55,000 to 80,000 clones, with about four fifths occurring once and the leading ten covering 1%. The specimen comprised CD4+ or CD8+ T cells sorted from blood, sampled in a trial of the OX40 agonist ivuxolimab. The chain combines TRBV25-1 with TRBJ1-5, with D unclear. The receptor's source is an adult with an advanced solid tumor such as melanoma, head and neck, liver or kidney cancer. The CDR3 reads CASSEDGYSNQPQHF. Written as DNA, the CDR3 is TGTGCCAGCAGTGAGGACGGCTATAGCAATCAGCCCCAGCATTTT.